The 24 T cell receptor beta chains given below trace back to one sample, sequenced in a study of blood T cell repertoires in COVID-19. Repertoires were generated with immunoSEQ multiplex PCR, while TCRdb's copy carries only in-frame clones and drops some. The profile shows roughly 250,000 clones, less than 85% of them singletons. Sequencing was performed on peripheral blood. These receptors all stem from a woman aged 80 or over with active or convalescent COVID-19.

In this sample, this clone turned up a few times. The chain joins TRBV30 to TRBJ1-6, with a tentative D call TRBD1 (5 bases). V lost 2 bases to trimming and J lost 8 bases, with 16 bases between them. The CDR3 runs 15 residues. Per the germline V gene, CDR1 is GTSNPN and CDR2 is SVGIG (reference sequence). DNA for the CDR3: TGTGCCTGGAGTCTACCGGGCAGGGTCGATTCACCCCTCCACTTT. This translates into CAWSLPGRVDSPLHF.

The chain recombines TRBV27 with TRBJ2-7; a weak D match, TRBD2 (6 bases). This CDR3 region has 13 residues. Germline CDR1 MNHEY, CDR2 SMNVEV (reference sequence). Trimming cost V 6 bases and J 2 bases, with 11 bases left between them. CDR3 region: CASRAGTTYEQYF. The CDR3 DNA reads TGTGCCAGCAGGGCGGGAACCACCTACGAGCAGTACTTC.

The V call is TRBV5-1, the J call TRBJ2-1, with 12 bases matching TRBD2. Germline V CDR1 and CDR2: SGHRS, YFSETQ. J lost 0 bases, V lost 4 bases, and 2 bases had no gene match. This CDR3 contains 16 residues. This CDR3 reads CASSVLAGGSYNEQFF. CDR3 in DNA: TGCGCCAGCAGCGTACTAGCGGGGGGCTCCTACAATGAGCAGTTCTTC. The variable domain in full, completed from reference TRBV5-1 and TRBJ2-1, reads KAGVTQTPRYLIKTRGQQVTLSCSPISGHRSVSWYQQTPGQGLQFLFEYFSETQRNKGNFPGRFSGRQFSNSRSEMNVSTLELGDSALYLCASSVLAGGSYNEQFFGPGTRLTVL.

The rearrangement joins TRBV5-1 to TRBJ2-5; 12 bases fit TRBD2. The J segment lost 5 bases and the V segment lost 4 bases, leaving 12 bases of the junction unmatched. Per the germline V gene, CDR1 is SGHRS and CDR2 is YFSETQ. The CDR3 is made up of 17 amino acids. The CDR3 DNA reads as TGCGCCAGCAGCCACTCGGACCTAGCGGGAGGGGGTGAGACCCAGTACTTC. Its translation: CASSHSDLAGGGETQYF.

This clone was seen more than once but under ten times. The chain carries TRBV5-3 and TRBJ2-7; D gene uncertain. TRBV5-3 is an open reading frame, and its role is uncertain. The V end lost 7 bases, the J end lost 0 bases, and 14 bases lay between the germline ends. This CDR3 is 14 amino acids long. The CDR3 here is CARSRGASSYEQYF. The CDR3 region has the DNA TGTGCCAGATCTCGCGGAGCGAGCTCCTACGAGCAGTACTTC.

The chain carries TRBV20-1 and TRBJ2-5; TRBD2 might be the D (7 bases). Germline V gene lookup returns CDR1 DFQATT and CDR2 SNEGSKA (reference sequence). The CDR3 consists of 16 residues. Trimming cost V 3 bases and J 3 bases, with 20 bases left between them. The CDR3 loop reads CSASSHSAGAEETQYF. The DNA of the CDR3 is TGCAGTGCTAGTAGTCATTCGGCGGGGGCCGAAGAGACCCAGTACTTC.

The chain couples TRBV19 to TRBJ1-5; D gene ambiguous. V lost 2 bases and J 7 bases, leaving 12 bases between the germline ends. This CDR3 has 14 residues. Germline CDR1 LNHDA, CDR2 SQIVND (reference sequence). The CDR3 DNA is TGTGCCAGTAGTATATGGGCAGGTCGGCAGCCCCAGCATTTT. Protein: CASSIWAGRQPQHF.

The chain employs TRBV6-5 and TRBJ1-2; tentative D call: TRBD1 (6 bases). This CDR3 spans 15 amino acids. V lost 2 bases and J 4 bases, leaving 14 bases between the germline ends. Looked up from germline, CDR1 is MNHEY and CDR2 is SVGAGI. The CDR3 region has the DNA TGTGCCAGCAGTTACCTTCGGACAGCAAGCTATGGCTACACCTTC. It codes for CASSYLRTASYGYTF.

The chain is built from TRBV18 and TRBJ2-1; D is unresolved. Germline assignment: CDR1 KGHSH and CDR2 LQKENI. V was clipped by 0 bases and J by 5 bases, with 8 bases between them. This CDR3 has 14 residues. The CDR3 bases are TGTGCCAGCTCACCACCTAGCTATAACAATGAGCAGTTCTTC. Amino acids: CASSPPSYNNEQFF.

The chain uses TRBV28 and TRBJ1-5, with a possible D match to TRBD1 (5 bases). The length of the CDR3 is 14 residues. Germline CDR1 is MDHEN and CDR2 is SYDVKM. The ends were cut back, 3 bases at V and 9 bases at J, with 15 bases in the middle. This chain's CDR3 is CASSLLQAGRPQHF. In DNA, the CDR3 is TGTGCCAGCAGTTTGTTACAGGCCGGGCGGCCCCAGCATTTT.

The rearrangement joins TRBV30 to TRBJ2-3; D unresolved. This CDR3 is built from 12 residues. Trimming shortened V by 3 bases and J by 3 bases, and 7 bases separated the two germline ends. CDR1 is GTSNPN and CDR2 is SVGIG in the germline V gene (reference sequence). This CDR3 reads CAWSLFTDTQYF. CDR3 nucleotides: TGTGCCTGGAGCCTCTTTACAGATACGCAGTATTTT.

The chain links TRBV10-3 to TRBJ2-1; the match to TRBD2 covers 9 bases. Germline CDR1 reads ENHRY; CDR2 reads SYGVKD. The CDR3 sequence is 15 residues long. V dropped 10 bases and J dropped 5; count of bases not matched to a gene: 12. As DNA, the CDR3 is TGTGCCACTTCTGAAGCGGGGGGAAGAAACAATGAGCAGTTCTTC. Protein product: CATSEAGGRNNEQFF.

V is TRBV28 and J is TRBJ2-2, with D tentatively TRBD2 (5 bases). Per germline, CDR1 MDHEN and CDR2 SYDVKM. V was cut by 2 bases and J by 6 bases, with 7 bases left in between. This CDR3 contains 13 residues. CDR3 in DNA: TGTGCCAGCAGTTTAGCGGGCCCCGGGGAGCTGTTTTTT. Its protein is CASSLAGPGELFF.

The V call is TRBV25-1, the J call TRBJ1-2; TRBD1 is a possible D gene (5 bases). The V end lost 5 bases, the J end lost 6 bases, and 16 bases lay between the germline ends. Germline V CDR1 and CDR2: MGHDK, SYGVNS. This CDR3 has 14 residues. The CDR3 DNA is TGTGCCAGCAGTATCTCGGGACTTTCCAATGGCTACACCTTC. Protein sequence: CASSISGLSNGYTF.

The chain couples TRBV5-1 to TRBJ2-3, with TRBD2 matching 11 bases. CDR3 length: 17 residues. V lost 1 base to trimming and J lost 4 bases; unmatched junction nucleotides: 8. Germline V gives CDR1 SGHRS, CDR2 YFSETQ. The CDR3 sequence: CASSLPLAGGGPDTQYF. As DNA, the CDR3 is TGCGCCAGCAGCTTGCCGCTAGCGGGGGGTGGGCCAGATACGCAGTATTTT.

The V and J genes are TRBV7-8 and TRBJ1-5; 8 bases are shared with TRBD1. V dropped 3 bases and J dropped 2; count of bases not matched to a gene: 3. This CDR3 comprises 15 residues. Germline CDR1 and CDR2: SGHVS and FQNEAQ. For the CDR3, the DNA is TGTGCCAGCAGCTTCGGACAGGGACGCAATCAGCCCCAGCATTTT. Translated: CASSFGQGRNQPQHF. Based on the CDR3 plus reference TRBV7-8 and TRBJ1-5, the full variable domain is GAGVSQSPRYKVAKRGQDVALRCDPISGHVSLFWYQQALGQGPEFLTYFQNEAQLDKSGLPSDRFFAERPEGSVSTLKIQRTQQEDSAVYLCASSFGQGRNQPQHFGDGTRLSIL.

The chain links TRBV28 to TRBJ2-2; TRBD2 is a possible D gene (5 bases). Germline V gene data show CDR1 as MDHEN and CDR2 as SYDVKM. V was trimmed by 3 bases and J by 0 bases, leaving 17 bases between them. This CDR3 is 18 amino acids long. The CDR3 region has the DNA TGTGCCAGCAGTTTTGGTCCCTCGAGGGCTCCGAACACCGGGGAGCTGTTTTTT. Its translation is CASSFGPSRAPNTGELFF.

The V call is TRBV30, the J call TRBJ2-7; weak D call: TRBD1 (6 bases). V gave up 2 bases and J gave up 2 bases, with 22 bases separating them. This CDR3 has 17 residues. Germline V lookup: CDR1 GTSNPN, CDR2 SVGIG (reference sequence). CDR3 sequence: CAWSSRRTGIRTYEQYF. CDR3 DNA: TGTGCCTGGAGTTCACGCAGAACAGGGATACGCACCTACGAGCAGTACTTC. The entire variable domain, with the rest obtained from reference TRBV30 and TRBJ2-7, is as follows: SQTIHQWPATLVQPVGSPLSLECTVEGTSNPNLYWYRQAAGRGLQLLFYSVGIGQISSEVPQNLSASRPQDRQFILSSKKLLLSDSGFYLCAWSSRRTGIRTYEQYFGPGTRLTVT.

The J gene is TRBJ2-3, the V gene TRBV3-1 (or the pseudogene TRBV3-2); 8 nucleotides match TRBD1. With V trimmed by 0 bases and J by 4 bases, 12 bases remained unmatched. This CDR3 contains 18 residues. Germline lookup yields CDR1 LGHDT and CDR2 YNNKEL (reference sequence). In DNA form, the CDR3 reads TGTGCCAGCAGCCAAGAATGGTTCAGGGGGCCGAGAGCAGATACGCAGTATTTT. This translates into CASSQEWFRGPRADTQYF.

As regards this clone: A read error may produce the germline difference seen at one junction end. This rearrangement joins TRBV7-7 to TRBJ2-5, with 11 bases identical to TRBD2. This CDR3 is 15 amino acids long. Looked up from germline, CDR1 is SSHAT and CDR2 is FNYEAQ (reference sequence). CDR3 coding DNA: TGTGCTAGCAGTCAGACTAGCGGGGTACAAGAGACCCAGTACTTC. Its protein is CASSQTSGVQETQYF.

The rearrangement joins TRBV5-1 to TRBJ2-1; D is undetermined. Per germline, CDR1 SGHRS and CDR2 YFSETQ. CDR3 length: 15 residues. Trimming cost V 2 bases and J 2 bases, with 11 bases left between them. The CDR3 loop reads CASSLIATTYNEQFF. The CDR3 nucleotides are TGCGCCAGCAGCTTAATAGCTACGACCTACAATGAGCAGTTCTTC.

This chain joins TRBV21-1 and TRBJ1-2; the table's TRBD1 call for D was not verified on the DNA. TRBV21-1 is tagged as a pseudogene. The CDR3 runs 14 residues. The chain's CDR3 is CASSTPDRDHGYTF. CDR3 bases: TGTGCCAGCAGCACCCCCGACAGGGACCATGGCTACACCTTC.

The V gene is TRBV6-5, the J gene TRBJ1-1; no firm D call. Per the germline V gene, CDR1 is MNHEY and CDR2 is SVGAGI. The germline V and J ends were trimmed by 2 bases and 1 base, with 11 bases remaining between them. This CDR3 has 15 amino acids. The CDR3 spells CASSYEDTGNTEAFF. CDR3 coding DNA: TGTGCCAGCAGTTACGAGGATACGGGGAACACTGAAGCTTTCTTT.

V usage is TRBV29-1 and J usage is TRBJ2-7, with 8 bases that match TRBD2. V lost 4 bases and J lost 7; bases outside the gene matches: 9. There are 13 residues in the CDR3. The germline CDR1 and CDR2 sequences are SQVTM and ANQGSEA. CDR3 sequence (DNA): TGCAGCGTTGCCGGGAGGGCCTCAGGAGAGCAGTACTTC. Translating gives CSVAGRASGEQYF.